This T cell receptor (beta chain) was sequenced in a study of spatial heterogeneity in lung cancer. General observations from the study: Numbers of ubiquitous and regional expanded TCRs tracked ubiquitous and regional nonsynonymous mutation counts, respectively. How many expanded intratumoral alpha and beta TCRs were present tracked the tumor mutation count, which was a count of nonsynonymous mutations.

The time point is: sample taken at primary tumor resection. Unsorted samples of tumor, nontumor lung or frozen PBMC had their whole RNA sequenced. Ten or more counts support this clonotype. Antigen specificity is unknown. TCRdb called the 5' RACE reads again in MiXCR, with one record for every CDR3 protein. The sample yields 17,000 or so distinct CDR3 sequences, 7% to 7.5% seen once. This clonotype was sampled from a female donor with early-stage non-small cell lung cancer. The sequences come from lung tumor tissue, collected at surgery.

The CDR3 coding sequence is TGTGCCAGCATCCCGGGACAGGGATCCCACGAGCAGTACTTC. It yields the protein CASIPGQGSHEQYF. The rearrangement uses TRBV28 and TRBJ2-7; TRBD1 agrees at 9 bases. There are 14 residues in the CDR3. Germline values: CDR1 MDHEN, CDR2 SYDVKM. Trimming took 7 bases from V and 5 from J; bases not matched to a gene: 9.